This is a list of T cell receptor beta chains from one sample in a study of cytomegalovirus exposure and HLA in healthy donors. The method was immunoSEQ multiplex PCR; TCRdb's version includes in-frame clones alone and lacks a portion of them. Of under 150,000 clones in the sample, 82% were seen once. The specimen was PBMCs. These receptors originate from a male donor in good health and CMV-seronegative. Both conserved end residues are part of each CDR3. The order of the fields is V gene, J gene, D gene, clone size, CDR3 protein, CDR3 DNA. A D gene is named only where the DNA matches it firmly. Clone size is shown for a subset of rows, as once, few, many or a class of expanded clone.

V: TRBV9; J: TRBJ1-1; D: NA; size: few; CDR3: CASSSLSTEAFF; DNA: TGTGCCAGCAGCTCGTTATCCACTGAAGCTTTCTTT
V: TRBV12-5; J: TRBJ2-7; D: NA; size: once; CDR3: CASGSEGYEQYF; DNA: TGTGCTAGTGGTTCGGAGGGCTACGAGCAGTACTTC
V: TRBV5-1; J: TRBJ2-1; D: NA; size: NA; CDR3: CASSWTPGAFNEQFF; DNA: TGCGCCAGCAGCTGGACCCCAGGGGCGTTTAATGAGCAGTTCTTC
V: TRBV27; J: TRBJ1-1; D: NA; size: NA; CDR3: CASASGGTEAFF; DNA: TGTGCCAGCGCCTCGGGGGGGACTGAAGCTTTCTTT
V: TRBV27; J: TRBJ2-2; D: NA; size: NA; CDR3: CASSRARVGNTGELFF; DNA: TGTGCCAGCAGCCGTGCGAGGGTAGGCAACACCGGGGAGCTGTTTTTT
V: TRBV4-1; J: TRBJ1-4; D: NA; size: few; CDR3: CASSQVGGEKLFF; DNA: TGCGCCAGCAGCCAAGTCGGGGGTGAAAAACTGTTTTTT
V: TRBV10-2; J: TRBJ2-3; D: TRBD2; size: NA; CDR3: CASSPTWGEGTDTQYF; DNA: TGCGCCAGCAGCCCCACCTGGGGGGAGGGGACAGATACGCAGTATTTT
V: TRBV25-1; J: TRBJ2-7; D: TRBD2; size: NA; CDR3: CASRGTSGTYEQYF; DNA: TGTGCCAGCAGGGGGACTAGCGGGACCTACGAGCAGTACTTC
V: TRBV7-8; J: TRBJ2-1; D: NA; size: NA; CDR3: CASSSSVGVYNEQFF; DNA: TGTGCCAGCAGCTCTAGCGTCGGGGTTTACAATGAGCAGTTCTTC
V: TRBV11-2; J: TRBJ1-5; D: TRBD1; size: NA; CDR3: CASSLDREGQPQHF; DNA: TGTGCCAGCAGCTTGGACAGGGAGGGTCAGCCCCAGCATTTT
V: TRBV7-8; J: TRBJ2-2; D: NA; size: NA; CDR3: CASSFPSGLNTGELFF; DNA: TGTGCCAGCAGCTTCCCCTCGGGACTTAACACCGGGGAGCTGTTTTTT
V: TRBV14; J: TRBJ1-2; D: NA; size: NA; CDR3: CASSQAGYGYTF; DNA: TGTGCCAGCAGCCAAGCCGGGTATGGCTACACCTTC
V: TRBV7-2; J: TRBJ2-2; D: TRBD2; size: NA; CDR3: CASSLRLAGTGELFF; DNA: TGTGCCAGCAGCTTAAGACTAGCGGGAACCGGGGAGCTGTTTTTT
V: TRBV27; J: TRBJ1-1; D: TRBD1; size: NA; CDR3: CASSFRGQSEAFF; DNA: TGTGCCAGCAGTTTCCGGGGACAGTCTGAAGCTTTCTTT
V: TRBV28; J: TRBJ2-7; D: TRBD1; size: once; CDR3: CASSSLGQGVHEQYF; DNA: TGTGCCAGCAGTTCCTTGGGACAGGGGGTTCACGAGCAGTACTTC
V: TRBV6-4; J: TRBJ2-3; D: NA; size: few; CDR3: CASSPSALDTQYF; DNA: TGTGCCAGCAGTCCCTCCGCGTTAGATACGCAGTATTTT
V: TRBV2; J: TRBJ2-5; D: NA; size: NA; CDR3: CASSGGGDETQYF; DNA: TGTGCCAGCAGTGGGGGAGGCGACGAGACCCAGTACTTC